A single sample is the source of the 6 T cell receptor beta chains below, sequenced in a study of metastatic and nonmetastatic thyroid tumors. TCRdb re-clonotyped the PCR reads via MiXCR. The profile shows around 34,000 clones, roughly 17% of them singletons. Before thyroid surgery, none of the patients had received any treatment. The sample comprised blood. These receptors were obtained from a female donor with papillary thyroid cancer or a benign thyroid nodule (not recorded which). Some clones in this sample may be carry-over from other donors' samples.

By proportion, this clone is medium-sized. The chain has TRBV6-1 and TRBJ2-1; TRBD2 matches at 10 bases. Trimming at V came to 6 bases and at J to 5 bases, leaving 7 bases not matched to a gene. This CDR3 is 15 amino acids long. Per the germline V gene, CDR1 is MNHNS and CDR2 is SASEGT. This CDR3 reads CASSFSSGSNNEQFF. The CDR3 nucleotides read TGTGCCAGCAGCTTCTCTAGCGGGAGCAACAATGAGCAGTTCTTC.

This clone was detected ten times or more. The chain uses TRBV6-1 and TRBJ2-7; 7 nucleotides match TRBD2. The CDR3 is made up of 14 amino acids. Trimming at V came to 7 bases and at J to 3 bases, leaving 9 bases not matched to a gene. Germline-derived CDR1 and CDR2 are MNHNS and SASEGT. The CDR3 nucleotides read TGTGCCAGCATGAGTCGGGAGGTCCACTACGAGCAGTACTTC. Translated, it gives CASMSREVHYEQYF.

This clone was observed many times. CDR3 sequence (DNA): TGTGCCAGCAGTTTATCCCCGAGACAGGGCGGCTACACCTTC. It yields the protein CASSLSPRQGGYTF. V usage is TRBV12-3 or TRBV12-4 and J usage is TRBJ1-2; 7 nucleotides match TRBD1. Trimming cost V 2 bases and J 8 bases; bases outside gene matches: 8. This CDR3 is built from 14 residues.

V usage is TRBV5-1 and J usage is TRBJ1-6; a weak D match, TRBD1 (5 bases). V was clipped by 2 bases and J by 10 bases, with 16 bases between them. The CDR3 runs 15 residues. Germline CDR1 SGHRS, CDR2 YFSETQ. The CDR3 here is CASSFGGVDLSPLHF. CDR3 sequence (DNA): TGCGCCAGCAGCTTTGGAGGGGTTGACCTATCACCCCTCCACTTT.

This clone was counted at least ten times. V and J are TRBV7-9 and TRBJ2-3, with TRBD2 matching over 11 bases. The CDR3 covers 16 residues. Germline lookup yields CDR1 SEHNR and CDR2 FQNEAQ (reference sequence). With 5 bases clipped from V and 2 bases from J, the junction kept 6 bases outside the gene matches. Here the CDR3 DNA reads TGTGCCAGCAGCCGCCTAGCGGGAGGCCCCACAGATACGCAGTATTTT. Translated, it gives CASSRLAGGPTDTQYF.

This clone occurred many times. The chain carries TRBV9 and TRBJ2-3; 8 nucleotides align to TRBD1. After removal of 3 bases from V and 3 bases from J, the junction contained 9 bases not matched to a gene. The CDR3 has 16 residues. CDR1 SGDLS and CDR2 YYNGEE come from the germline V gene. Written as DNA, the CDR3 is TGTGCCAGCAGCGGAAACAGGGGGACATCAACAGATACGCAGTATTTT. Encoded protein: CASSGNRGTSTDTQYF.